This TCR beta chain is from a study of CD8 T cells in ankylosing spondylitis. The study, taken as a whole, reports: Seemingly characteristic of ankylosing spondylitis blood was a TCR beta motif consisting of under ten highly homologous variants. The disease-linked clones had a CD8+ phenotype and low blood frequencies.

Via MiXCR, TCRdb re-called the 5' RACE reads, giving one row per CDR3 protein. This sample has 350,000 to 550,000 distinct CDR3 sequences, with roughly a quarter found just once. Remarks on this clonotype: Its antigen is as yet unknown.

This CDR3 contains 15 residues. Germline trimming cut 5 bases from V and 6 bases from J; bases unmatched to any gene: 6. CDR1 KGHDR and CDR2 SFDVKD come from the germline V gene. The receptor was isolated from a male donor with ankylosing spondylitis. The sequencing sample was made of blood, either unsorted or a sorted T cell fraction (not recorded which). The rearrangement uses TRBV24-1 and TRBJ2-1; 10 nucleotides align to TRBD2. The CDR3: CATSGRSSGSNEQFF. The CDR3 nucleotides read TGTGCCACCAGTGGGCGTTCTAGCGGGAGCAATGAGCAGTTCTTC.